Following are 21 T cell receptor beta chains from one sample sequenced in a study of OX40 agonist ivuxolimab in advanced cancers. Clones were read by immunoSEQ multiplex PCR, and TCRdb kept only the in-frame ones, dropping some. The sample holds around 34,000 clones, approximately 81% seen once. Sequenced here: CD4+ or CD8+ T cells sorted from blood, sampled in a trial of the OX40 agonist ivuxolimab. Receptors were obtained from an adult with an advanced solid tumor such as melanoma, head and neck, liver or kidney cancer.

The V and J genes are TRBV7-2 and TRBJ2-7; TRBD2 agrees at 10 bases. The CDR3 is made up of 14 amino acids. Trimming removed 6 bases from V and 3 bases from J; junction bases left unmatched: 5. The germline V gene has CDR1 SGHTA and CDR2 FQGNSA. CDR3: CASRGTSAVYEQYF. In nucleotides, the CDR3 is TGTGCCAGCAGAGGGACTAGCGCCGTCTACGAGCAGTACTTC.

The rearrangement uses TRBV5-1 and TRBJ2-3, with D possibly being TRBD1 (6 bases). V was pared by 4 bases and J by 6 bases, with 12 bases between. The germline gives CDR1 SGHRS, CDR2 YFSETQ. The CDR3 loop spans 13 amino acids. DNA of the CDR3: TGCGCCAGCAGCCTACAGGGTGCGGATACGCAGTATTTT. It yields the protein CASSLQGADTQYF.

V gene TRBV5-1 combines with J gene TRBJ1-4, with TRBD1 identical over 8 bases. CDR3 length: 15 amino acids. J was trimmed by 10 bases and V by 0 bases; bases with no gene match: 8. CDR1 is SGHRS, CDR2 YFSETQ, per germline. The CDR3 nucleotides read TGCGCCAGCAGCTTGGAGCCGCAGGGGGCCGGAAAACTGTTTTTT. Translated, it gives CASSLEPQGAGKLFF. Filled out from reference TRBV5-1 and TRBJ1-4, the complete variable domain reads KAGVTQTPRYLIKTRGQQVTLSCSPISGHRSVSWYQQTPGQGLQFLFEYFSETQRNKGNFPGRFSGRQFSNSRSEMNVSTLELGDSALYLCASSLEPQGAGKLFFGSGTQLSVL.

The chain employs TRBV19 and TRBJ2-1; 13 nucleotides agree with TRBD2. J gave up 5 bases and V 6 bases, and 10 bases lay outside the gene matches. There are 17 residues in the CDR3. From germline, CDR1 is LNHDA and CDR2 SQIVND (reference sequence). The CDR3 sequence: CASSLGTSGVYNNEQFF. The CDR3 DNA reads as TGTGCCAGTAGCCTAGGGACTAGCGGGGTGTACAACAATGAGCAGTTCTTC.

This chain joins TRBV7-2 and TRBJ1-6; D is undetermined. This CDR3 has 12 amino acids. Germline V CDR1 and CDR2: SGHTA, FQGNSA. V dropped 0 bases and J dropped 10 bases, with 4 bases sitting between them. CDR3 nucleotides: TGTGCCAGCAGCTTAGCGTGGTCACCCCTCCACTTT. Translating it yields CASSLAWSPLHF.

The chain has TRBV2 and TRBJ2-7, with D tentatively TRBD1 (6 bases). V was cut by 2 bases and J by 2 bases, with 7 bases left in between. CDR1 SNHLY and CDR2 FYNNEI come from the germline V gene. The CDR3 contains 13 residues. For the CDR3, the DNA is TGTGCCAGCAGTGAAACAGGGCCCTACGAGCAGTACTTC. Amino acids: CASSETGPYEQYF.

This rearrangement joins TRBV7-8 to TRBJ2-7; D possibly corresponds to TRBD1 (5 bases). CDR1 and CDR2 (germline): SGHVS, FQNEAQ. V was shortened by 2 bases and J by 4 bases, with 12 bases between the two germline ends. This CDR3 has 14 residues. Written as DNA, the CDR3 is TGTGCCAGCAGCTTAAGTCAGGGTGGGTACGAGCAGTACTTC. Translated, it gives CASSLSQGGYEQYF.

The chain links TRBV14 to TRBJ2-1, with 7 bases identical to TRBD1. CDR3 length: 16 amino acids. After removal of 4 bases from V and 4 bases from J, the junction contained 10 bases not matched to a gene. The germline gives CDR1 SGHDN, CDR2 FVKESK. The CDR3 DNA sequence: TGTGCCAGCAGCCTTTACCGGGACAGTCTATACAATGAGCAGTTCTTC. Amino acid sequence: CASSLYRDSLYNEQFF.

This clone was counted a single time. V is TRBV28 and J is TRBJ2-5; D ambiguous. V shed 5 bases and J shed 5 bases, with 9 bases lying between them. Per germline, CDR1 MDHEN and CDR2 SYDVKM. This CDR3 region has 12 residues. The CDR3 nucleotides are TGTGCCAGCAGTCAAGGCCGGGAGACCCAGTACTTC. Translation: CASSQGRETQYF.

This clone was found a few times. The DNA for the CDR3 is TGCGCCAGCAGTCCTCAGGGTAGCGTTATAGGAACAGATACGCAGTATTTT. It codes for CASSPQGSVIGTDTQYF. The rearrangement joins TRBV5-1 to TRBJ2-3, with D perhaps matching TRBD1 or TRBD2 (5 bases each). V was shortened by 5 bases and J by 3 bases, with 22 bases between the two germline ends. CDR1 is SGHRS, CDR2 YFSETQ, per germline. The CDR3 has 17 amino acids. The full variable domain, with the rest looked up from reference TRBV5-1 and TRBJ2-3, is KAGVTQTPRYLIKTRGQQVTLSCSPISGHRSVSWYQQTPGQGLQFLFEYFSETQRNKGNFPGRFSGRQFSNSRSEMNVSTLELGDSALYLCASSPQGSVIGTDTQYFGPGTRLTVL.

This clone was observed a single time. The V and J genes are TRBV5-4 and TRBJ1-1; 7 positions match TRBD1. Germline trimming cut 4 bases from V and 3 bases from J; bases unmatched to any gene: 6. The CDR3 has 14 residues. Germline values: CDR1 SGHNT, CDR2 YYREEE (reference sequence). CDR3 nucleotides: TGTGCCAGCAGCCCGGGACAGTTAGACACTGAAGCTTTCTTT. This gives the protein CASSPGQLDTEAFF.

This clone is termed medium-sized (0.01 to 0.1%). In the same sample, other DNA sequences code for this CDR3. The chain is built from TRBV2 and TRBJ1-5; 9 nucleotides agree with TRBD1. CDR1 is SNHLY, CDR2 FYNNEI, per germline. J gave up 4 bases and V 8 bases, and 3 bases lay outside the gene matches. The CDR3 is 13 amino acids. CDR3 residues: CASSGTGNQPQHF. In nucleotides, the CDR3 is TGTGCCAGCTCTGGGACAGGGAATCAGCCCCAGCATTTT.

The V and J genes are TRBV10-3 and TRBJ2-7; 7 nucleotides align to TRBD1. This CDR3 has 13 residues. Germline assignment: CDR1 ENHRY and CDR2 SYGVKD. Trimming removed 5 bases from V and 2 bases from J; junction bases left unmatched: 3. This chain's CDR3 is CAISRDSAYEQYF. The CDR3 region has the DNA TGTGCCATCAGTAGGGACAGTGCCTACGAGCAGTACTTC.

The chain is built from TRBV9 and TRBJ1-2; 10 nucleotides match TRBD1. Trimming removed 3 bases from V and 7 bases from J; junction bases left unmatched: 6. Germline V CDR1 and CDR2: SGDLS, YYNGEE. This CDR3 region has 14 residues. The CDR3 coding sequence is TGTGCCAGCAGCGCGCCGGGACAGGGGACTGGCTACACCTTC. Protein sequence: CASSAPGQGTGYTF.

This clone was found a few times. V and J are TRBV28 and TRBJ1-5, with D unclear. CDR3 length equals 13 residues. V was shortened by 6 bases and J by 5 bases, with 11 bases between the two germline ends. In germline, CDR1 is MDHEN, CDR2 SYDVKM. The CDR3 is CASREFIYQPQHF. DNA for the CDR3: TGTGCCAGCAGAGAATTTATCTATCAGCCCCAGCATTTT.

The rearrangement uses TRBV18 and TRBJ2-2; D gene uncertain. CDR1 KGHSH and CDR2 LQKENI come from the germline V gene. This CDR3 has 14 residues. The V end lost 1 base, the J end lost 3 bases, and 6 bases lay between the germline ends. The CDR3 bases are TGTGCCAGCTCACCACGACTGGACACCGGGGAGCTGTTTTTT. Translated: CASSPRLDTGELFF.

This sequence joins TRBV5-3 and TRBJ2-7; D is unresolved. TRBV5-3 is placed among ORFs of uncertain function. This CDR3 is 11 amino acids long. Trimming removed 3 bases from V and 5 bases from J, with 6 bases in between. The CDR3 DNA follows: TGTGCCAGAAGCTCCGAAGACGAGCAGTACTTC. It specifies CARSSEDEQYF.

CDR3: CASRPLLGLAGAKNIQYF. The CDR3 bases are TGTGCCAGCAGGCCTCTCTTGGGACTAGCGGGAGCAAAAAACATTCAGTACTTC. V gene TRBV28 combines with J gene TRBJ2-4; TRBD2 agrees at 14 bases. CDR3 length: 18 amino acids. CDR1 and CDR2 from the germline V gene are MDHEN and SYDVKM. Trimming took 6 bases from V and 4 from J; bases not matched to a gene: 11.

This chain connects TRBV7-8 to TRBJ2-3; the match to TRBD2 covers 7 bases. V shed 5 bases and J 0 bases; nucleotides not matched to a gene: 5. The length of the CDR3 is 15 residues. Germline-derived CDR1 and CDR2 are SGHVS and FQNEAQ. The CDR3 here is CASSMTSLSTDTQYF. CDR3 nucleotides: TGTGCCAGCAGCATGACTAGCCTAAGCACAGATACGCAGTATTTT.

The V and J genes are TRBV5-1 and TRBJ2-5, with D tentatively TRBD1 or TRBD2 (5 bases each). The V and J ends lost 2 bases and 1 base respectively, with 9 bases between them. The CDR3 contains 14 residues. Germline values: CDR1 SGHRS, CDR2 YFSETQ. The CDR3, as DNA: TGCGCCAGCAGCTTCGGGACCACCCAAGAGACCCAGTACTTC. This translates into CASSFGTTQETQYF.

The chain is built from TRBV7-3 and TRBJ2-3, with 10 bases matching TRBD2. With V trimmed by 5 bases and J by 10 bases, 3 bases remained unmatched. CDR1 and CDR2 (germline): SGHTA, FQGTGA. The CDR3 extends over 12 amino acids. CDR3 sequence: CASSDTSGAQYF. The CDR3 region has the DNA TGTGCCAGCAGCGATACTAGCGGGGCGCAGTATTTT. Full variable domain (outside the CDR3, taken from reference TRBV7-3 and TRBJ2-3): GAGVSQTPSNKVTEKGKYVELRCDPISGHTALYWYRQSLGQGPEFLIYFQGTGAADDSGLPNDRFFAVRPEGSVSTLKIQRTERGDSAVYLCASSDTSGAQYFGPGTRLTVL.